The present T cell receptor beta chain was sequenced within a study of graft-versus-host responses after intestinal transplantation. This CDR3 is built from 17 residues. Germline V CDR1 and CDR2: MGHRA, YSYEKL. Trimming removed 0 bases at V and 4 bases at J, with 16 bases between. Of note for this clone: Antigen unknown.

Clones were sequenced by immunoSEQ multiplex PCR, and TCRdb holds only the in-frame ones, with some missing. The table includes 90,000 to 95,000 clones, over 75% detected once. This receptor was identified in a human donor who received an intestinal transplant. The chain employs TRBV4-1 and TRBJ2-1, with TRBD1 as a possible D gene (6 bases). The specimen comprised unstimulated CD8+ T cells sorted from spleen or lymph node cells, sampled before intestinal transplant. The CDR3 loop is CASSQEAQVQGYNEQFF. The CDR3 bases are TGCGCCAGCAGCCAAGAAGCACAGGTACAGGGTTACAATGAGCAGTTCTTC.